This T cell receptor beta chain came from a study of OX40 agonist ivuxolimab in advanced cancers. At the level of the study: Ivuxolimab, an agonistic anti-OX40 (CD134) antibody, was given to patients. The mean age was about 57 years, ranging from about 23 to 85, with roughly four fifths of participants male. People who had prior anti-PD-1, anti-PD-L1 or anti-CTLA-4 therapy could take part, and roughly 44% had some.

The CDR3 sequence is 18 residues long. V lost 4 bases and J 0 bases, leaving 19 bases between the germline ends. Germline V gene sequence: CDR1 MGHRA, CDR2 YSYEKL. Using immunoSEQ multiplex PCR, the repertoire was profiled, and TCRdb retains in-frame clones only, with some absent. The sample yields tens of thousands of clones, around 77% seen once. This receptor was obtained from an adult with an advanced solid tumor such as melanoma, head and neck, liver or kidney cancer. The chain couples TRBV4-1 to TRBJ2-1, with D possibly being TRBD1 or TRBD2 (6 bases each). The sample consisted of CD4+ or CD8+ T cells sorted from blood, taken in a trial of the OX40 agonist ivuxolimab. CDR3 nucleotides: TGCGCCAGCAGCCGAGAGGGGGGCCCGGGGTACTCCTACAATGAGCAGTTCTTC. Residues: CASSREGGPGYSYNEQFF.